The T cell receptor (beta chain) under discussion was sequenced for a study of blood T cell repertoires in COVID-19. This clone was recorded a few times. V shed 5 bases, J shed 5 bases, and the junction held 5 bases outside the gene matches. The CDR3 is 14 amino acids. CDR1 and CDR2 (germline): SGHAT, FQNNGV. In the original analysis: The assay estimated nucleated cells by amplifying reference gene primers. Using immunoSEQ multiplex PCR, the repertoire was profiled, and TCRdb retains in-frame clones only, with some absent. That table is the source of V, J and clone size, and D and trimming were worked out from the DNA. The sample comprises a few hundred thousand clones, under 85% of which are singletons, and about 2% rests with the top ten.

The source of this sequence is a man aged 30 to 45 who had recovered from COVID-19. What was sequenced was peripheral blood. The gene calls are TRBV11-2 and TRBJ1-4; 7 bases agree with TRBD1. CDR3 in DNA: TGTGCCAGCAGCCCCGGGACAGCCAATGAAAAACTGTTTTTT. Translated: CASSPGTANEKLFF.